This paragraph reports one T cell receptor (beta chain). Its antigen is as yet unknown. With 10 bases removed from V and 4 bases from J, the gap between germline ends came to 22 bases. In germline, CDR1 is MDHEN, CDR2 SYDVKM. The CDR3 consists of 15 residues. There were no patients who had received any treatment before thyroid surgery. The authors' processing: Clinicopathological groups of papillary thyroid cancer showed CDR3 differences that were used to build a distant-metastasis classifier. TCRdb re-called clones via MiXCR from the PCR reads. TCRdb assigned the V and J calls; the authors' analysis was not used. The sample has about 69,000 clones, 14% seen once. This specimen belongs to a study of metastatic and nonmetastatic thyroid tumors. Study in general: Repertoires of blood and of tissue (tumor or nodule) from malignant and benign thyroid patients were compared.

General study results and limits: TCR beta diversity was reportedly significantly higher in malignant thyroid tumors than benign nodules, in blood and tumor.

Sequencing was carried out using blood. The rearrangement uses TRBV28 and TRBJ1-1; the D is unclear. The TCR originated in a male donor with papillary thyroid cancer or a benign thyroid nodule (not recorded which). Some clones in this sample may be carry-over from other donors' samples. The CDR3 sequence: CAIIPRYTGGTEAFF. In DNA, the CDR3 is TGTGCCATTATACCCCGATACACGGGAGGCACTGAAGCTTTCTTT. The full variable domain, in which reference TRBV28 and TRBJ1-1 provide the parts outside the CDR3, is DVKVTQSSRYLVKRTGEKVFLECVQDMDHENMFWYRQDPGLGLRLIYFSYDVKMKEKGDIPEGYSVSREKKERFSLILESASTNQTSMYLCAIIPRYTGGTEAFFGQGTRLTVV.